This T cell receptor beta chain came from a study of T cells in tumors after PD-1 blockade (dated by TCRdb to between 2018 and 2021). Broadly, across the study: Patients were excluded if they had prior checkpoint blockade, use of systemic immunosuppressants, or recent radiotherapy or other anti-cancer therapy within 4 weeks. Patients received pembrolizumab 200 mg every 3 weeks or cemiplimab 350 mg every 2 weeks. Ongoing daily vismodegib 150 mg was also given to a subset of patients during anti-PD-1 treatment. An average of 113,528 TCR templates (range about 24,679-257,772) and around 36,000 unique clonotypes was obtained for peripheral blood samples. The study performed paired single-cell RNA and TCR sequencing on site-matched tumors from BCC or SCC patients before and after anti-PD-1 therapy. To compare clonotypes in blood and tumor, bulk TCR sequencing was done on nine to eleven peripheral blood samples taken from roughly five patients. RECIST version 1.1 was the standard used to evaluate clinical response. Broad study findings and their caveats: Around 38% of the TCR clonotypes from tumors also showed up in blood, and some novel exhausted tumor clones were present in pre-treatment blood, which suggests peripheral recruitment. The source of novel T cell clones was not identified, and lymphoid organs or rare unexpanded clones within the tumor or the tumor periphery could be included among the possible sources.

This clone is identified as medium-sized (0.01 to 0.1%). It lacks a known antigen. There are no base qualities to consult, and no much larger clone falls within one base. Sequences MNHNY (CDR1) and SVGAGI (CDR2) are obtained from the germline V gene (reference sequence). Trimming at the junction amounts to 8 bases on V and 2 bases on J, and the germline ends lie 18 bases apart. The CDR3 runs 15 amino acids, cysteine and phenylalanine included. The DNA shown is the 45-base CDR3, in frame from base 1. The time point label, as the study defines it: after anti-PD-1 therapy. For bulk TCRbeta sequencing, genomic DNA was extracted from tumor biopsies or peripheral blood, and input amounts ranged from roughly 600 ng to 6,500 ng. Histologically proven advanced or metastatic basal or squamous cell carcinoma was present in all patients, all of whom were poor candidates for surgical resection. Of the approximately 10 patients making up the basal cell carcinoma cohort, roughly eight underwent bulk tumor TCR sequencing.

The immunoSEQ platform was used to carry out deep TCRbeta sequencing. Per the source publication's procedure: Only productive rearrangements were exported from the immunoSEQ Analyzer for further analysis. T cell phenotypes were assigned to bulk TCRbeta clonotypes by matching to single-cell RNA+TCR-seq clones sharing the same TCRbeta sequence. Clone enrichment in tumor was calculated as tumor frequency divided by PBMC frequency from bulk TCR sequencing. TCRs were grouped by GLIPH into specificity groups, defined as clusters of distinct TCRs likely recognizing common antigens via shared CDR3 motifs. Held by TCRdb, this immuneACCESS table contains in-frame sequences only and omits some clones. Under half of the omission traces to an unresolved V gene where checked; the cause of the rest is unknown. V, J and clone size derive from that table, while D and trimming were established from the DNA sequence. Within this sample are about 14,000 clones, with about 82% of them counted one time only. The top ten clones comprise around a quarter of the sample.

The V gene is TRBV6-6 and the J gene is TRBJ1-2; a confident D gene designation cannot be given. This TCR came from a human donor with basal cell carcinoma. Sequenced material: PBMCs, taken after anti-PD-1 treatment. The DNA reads TGTGCCAGCCTGGAGGCAGGAACCCCGAACTATGGCTACACCTTC. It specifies CASLEAGTPNYGYTF.